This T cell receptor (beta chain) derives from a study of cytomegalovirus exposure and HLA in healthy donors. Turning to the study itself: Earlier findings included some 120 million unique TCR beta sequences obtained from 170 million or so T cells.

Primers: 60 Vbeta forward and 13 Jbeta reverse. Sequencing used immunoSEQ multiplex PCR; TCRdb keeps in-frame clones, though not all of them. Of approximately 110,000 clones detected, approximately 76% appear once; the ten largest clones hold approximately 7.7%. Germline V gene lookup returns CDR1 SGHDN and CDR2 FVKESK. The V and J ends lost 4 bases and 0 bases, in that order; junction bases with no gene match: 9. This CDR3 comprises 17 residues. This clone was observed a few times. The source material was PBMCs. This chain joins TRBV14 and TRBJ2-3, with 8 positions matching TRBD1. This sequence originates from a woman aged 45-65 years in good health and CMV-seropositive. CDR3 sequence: CASSRRGPRASTDTQYF. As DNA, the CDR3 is TGTGCCAGCAGCCGCAGGGGGCCCCGTGCTAGCACAGATACGCAGTATTTT.